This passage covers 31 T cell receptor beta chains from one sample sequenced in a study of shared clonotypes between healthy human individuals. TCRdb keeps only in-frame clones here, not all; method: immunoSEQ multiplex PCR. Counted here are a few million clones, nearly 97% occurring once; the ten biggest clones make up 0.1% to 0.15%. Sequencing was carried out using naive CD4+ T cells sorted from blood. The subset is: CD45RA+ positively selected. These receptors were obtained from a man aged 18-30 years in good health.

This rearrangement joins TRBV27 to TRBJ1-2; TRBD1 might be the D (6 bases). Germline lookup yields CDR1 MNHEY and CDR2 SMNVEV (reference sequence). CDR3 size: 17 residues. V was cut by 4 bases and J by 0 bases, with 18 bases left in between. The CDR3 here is CASSSRVPRTANYGYTF. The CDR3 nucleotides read TGTGCCAGCAGTTCAAGAGTACCCAGGACAGCTAACTATGGCTACACCTTC.

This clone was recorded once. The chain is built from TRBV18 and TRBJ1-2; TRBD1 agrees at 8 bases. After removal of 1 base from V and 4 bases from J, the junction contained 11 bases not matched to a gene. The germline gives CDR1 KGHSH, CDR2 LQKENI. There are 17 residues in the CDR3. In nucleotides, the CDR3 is TGTGCCAGCTCACCACAGCCAGGGGGCCTTTTGGTCTATGGCTACACCTTC. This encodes CASSPQPGGLLVYGYTF.

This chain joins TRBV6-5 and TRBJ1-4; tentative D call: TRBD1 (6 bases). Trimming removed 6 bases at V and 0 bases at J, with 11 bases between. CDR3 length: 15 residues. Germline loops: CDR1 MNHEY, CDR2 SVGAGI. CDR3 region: CASRRGGATNEKLFF. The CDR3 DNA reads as TGTGCCAGCAGGCGAGGGGGGGCAACTAATGAAAAACTGTTTTTT.

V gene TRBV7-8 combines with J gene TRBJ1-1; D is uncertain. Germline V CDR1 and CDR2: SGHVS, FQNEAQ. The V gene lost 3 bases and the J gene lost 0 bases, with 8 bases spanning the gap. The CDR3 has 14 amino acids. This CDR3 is CASSFLRLNTEAFF. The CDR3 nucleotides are TGTGCCAGCAGCTTTCTCCGTTTGAACACTGAAGCTTTCTTT.

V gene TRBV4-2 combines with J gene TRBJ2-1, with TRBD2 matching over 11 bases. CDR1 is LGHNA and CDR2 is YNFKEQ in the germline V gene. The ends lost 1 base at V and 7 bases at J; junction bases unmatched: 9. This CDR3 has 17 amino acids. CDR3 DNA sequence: TGTGCCAGCAGCCAAGGCTTACTAGCGGGAGTAATGAATGAGCAGTTCTTC. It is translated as CASSQGLLAGVMNEQFF.

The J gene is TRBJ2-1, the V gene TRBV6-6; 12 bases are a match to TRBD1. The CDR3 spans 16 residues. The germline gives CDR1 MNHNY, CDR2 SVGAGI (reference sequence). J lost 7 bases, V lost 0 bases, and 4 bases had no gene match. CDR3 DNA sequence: TGTGCCAGCAGTTACTCGGGGGGACAGGGGGCGAATGAGCAGTTCTTC. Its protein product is CASSYSGGQGANEQFF.

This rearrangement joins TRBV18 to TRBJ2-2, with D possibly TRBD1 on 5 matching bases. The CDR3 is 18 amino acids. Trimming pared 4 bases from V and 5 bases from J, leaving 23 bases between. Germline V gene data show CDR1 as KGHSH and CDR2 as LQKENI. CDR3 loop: CASSLRDLRVLVTGELFF. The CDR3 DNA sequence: TGTGCCAGCTCACTACGCGATCTCAGGGTCCTTGTGACCGGGGAGCTGTTTTTT.

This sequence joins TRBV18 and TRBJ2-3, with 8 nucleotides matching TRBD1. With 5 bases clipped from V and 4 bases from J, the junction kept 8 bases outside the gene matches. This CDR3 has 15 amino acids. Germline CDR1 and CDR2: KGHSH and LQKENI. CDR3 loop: CASSSSGGASDTQYF. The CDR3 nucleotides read TGTGCCAGCTCATCGTCAGGGGGCGCATCAGATACGCAGTATTTT.

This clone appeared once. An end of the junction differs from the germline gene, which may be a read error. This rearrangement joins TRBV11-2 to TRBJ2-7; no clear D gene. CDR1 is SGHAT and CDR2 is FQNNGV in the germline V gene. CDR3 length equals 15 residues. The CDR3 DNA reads TGTGCCAGCAGCTTAGATGGGGTACCACCTACGAAAAGGAACTTC. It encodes CASSLDGVPPTKRNF.

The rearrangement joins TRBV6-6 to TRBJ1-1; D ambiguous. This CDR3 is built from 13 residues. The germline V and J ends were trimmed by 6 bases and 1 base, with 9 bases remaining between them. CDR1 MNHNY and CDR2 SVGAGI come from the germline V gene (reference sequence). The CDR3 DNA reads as TGTGCCAGCAGGACCGACGAGAACACTGAAGCTTTCTTT. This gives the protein CASRTDENTEAFF.

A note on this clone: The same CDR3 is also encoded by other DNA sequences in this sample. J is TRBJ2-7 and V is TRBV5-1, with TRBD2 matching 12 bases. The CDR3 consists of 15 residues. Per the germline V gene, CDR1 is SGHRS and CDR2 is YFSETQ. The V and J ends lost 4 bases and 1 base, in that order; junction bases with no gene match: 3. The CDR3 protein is CASSAGTSGSYEQYF. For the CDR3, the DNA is TGCGCCAGCAGCGCCGGGACTAGCGGGTCCTACGAGCAGTACTTC.

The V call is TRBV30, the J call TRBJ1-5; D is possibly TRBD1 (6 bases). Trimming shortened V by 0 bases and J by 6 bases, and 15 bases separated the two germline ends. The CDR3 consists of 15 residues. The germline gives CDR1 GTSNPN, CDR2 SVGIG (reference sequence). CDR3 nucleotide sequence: TGTGCCTGGAGTGTAAGGGGGGCGCAGAGTCAGCCCCAGCATTTT. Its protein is CAWSVRGAQSQPQHF.

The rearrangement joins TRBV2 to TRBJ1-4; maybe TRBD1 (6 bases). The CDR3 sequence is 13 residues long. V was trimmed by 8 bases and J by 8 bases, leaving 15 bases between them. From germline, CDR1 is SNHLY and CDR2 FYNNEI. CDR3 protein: CASSQGAGEKLFF. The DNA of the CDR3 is TGTGCCAGCTCACAGGGAGCAGGAGAAAAACTGTTTTTT.

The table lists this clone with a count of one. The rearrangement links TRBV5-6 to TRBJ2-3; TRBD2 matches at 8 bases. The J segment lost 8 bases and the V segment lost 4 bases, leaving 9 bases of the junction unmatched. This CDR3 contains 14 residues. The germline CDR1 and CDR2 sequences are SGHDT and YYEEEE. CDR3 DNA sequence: TGTGCCAGCAGCATGTTGTTAGCGGGGAGTACGCAGTATTTT. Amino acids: CASSMLLAGSTQYF.

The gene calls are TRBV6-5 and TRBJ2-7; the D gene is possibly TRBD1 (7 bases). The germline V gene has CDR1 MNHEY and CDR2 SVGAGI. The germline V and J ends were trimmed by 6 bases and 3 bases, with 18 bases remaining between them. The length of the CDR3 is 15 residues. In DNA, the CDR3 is TGTGCCAGCAGACTCAGGGGGGACCTTGTCTACGAGCAGTACTTC. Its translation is CASRLRGDLVYEQYF.

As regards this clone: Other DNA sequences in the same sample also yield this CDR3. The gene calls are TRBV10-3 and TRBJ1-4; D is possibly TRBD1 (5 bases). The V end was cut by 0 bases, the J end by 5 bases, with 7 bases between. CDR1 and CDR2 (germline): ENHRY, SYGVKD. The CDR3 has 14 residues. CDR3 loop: CAISESQGNEKLFF. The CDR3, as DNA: TGTGCCATCAGTGAGTCTCAGGGAAATGAAAAACTGTTTTTT.

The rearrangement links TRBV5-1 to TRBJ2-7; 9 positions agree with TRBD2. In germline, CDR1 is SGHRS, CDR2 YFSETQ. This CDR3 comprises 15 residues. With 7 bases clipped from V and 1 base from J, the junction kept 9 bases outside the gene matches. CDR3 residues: CASGSSGANSYEQYF. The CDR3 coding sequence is TGCGCCAGCGGTTCTAGCGGGGCTAATTCCTACGAGCAGTACTTC.

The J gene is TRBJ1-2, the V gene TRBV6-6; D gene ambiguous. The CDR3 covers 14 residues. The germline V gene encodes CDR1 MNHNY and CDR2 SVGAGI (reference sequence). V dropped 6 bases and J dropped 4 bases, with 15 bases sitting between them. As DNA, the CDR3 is TGTGCCAGCAGCAGCATTGGAGGGCCCTATGGCTACACCTTC. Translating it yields CASSSIGGPYGYTF.

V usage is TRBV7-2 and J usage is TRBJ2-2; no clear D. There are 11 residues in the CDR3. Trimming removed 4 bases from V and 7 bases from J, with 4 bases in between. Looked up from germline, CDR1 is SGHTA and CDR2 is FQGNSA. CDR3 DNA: TGTGCCAGCAGCTCGTTCGGGGAGCTGTTTTTT. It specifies CASSSFGELFF.

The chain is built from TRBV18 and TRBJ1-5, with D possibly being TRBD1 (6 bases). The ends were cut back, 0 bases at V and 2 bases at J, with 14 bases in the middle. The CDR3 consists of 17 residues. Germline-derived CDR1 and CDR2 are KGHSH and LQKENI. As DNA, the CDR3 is TGTGCCAGCTCACCACCTAACAGGGTGAGGGGCAATCAGCCCCAGCATTTT. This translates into CASSPPNRVRGNQPQHF.

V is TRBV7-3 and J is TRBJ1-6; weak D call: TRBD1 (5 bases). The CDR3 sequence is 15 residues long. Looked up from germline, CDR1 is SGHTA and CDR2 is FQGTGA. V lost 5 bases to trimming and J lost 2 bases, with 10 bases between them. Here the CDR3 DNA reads TGTGCCAGCAGCCCAACAGGTGCCTATAATTCACCCCTCCACTTT. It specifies CASSPTGAYNSPLHF.

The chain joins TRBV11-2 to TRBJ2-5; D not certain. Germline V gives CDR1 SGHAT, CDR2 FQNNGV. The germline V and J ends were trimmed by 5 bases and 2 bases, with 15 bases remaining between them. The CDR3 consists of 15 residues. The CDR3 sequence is CASSHTNGLQETQYF. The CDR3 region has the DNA TGTGCCAGCAGCCACACCAACGGTTTACAAGAGACCCAGTACTTC.

The DNA for the CDR3 is TGTGCCACCAGCAGAGGGTTTGATTCACCCCTCCACTTT. Its translation: CATSRGFDSPLHF. This chain uses TRBV15 with TRBJ1-6, with D uncertain. Germline values: CDR1 LNHNV, CDR2 YYDKDF (reference sequence). There are 13 residues in the CDR3. The V end was cut by 1 base, the J end by 8 bases, with 6 bases between.

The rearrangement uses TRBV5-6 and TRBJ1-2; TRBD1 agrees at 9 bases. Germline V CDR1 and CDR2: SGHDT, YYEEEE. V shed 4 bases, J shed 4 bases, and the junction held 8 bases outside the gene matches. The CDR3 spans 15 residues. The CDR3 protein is CASSLPGQGAYGYTF. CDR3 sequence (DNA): TGTGCCAGCAGCCTGCCGGGACAGGGTGCCTATGGCTACACCTTC.

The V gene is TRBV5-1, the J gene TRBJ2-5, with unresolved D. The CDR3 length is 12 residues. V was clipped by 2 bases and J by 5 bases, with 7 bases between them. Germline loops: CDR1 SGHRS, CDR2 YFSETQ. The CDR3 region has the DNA TGCGCCAGCAGCTTCGAGTGGGAGACCCAGTACTTC. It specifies CASSFEWETQYF.

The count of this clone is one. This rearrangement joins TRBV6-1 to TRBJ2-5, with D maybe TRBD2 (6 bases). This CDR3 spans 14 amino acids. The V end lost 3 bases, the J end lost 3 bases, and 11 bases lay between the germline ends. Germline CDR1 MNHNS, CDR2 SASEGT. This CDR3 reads CASSETSREETQYF. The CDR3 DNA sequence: TGTGCCAGCAGTGAGACTAGTAGGGAAGAGACCCAGTACTTC.

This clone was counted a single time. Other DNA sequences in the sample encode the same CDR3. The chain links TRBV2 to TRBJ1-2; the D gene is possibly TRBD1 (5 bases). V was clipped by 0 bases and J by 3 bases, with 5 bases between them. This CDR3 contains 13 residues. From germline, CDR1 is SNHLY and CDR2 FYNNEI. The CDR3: CASSEARDYGYTF. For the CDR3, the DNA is TGTGCCAGCAGTGAAGCCAGGGACTATGGCTACACCTTC.

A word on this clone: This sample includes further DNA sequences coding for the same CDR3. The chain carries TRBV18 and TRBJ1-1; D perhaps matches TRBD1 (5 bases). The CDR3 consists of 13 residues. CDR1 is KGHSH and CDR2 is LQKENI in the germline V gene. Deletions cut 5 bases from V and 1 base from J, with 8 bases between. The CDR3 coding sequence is TGTGCCAGCTCAAGCGACAGGAACACTGAAGCTTTCTTT. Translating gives CASSSDRNTEAFF.

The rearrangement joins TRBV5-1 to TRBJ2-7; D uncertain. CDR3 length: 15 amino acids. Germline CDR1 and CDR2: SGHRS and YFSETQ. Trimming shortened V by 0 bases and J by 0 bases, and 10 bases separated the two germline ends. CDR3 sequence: CASSLDDLSSYEQYF. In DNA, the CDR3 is TGCGCCAGCAGCTTGGACGACCTTAGCTCCTACGAGCAGTACTTC.

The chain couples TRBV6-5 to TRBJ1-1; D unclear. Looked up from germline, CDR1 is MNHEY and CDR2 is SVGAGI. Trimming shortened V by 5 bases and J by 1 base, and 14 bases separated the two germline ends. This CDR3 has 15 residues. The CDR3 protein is CASSLPPVGNTEAFF. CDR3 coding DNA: TGTGCCAGCAGTCTCCCCCCCGTCGGGAACACTGAAGCTTTCTTT.

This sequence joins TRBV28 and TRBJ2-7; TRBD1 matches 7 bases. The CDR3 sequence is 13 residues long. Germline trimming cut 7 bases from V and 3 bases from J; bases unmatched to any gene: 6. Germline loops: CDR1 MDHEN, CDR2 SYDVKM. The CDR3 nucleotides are TGTGCCAGCACCCCAACAGGGGTCTACGAGCAGTACTTC. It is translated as CASTPTGVYEQYF.